This T cell receptor (beta chain) was sequenced in a study of T cells in Graves' hyperthyroidism and ophthalmopathy. If no ophthalmopathy progression occurred within 18 months, Graves' hyperthyroidism was stable. The sample holds a few counts of this clonotype. Germline CDR1 is SGDLS and CDR2 is YYNGEE. This CDR3 is 16 amino acids long. V shed 0 bases and J shed 0 bases, with 9 bases lying between them. Authors of the study amplified TCR beta CDR3 regions from RNA transcripts. First-round RT-PCR with HTBI primers amplified the TCR CDR3 region. TCRdb re-derived calls from the multiplex PCR reads in MiXCR, one entry per CDR3 protein. Of around 600,000 distinct CDR3 sequences listed, more than 15% are singletons.

V usage is TRBV9 and J usage is TRBJ2-2, with a weak D call TRBD2 (5 bases). The sequencing input was blood. The receptor's source is a woman in her thirties with Graves' hyperthyroidism. CDR3 region: CASSVVASSNTGELFF. DNA of the CDR3: TGTGCCAGCAGCGTAGTGGCTAGCTCGAACACCGGGGAGCTGTTTTTT.